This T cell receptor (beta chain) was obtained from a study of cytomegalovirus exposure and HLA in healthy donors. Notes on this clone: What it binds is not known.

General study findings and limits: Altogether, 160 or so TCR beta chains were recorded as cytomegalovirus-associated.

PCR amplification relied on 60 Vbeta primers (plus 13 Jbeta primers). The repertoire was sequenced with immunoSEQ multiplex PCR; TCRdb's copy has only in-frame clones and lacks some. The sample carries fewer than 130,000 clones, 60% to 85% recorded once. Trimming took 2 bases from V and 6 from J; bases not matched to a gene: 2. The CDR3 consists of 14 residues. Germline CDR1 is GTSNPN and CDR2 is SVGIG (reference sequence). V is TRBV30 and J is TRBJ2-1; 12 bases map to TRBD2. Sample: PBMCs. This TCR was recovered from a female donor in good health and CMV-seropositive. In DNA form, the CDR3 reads TGTGCCTGGAGTATGGGACTAGCGGGCAATGAGCAGTTCTTC. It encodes CAWSMGLAGNEQFF.